The rows below give T cell receptor beta chains drawn from one sample of a study of somatic mutations in cytotoxic T cells in rheumatoid arthritis. Only in-frame clones appear in the TCRdb table, and some are missing; sequencing was by immunoSEQ multiplex PCR. The table has about 10,000 clones, around 85% seen once; the top ten hold approximately 20%. The specimen was CD8+ T cells sorted from blood. These receptors were obtained from a woman aged 45-59 years in good health. Both conserved end residues are part of each CDR3. The order of the fields is J gene, clone size, D gene, V gene, CDR3 protein, CDR3 DNA. The D gene is left open where the match is weak. Clone sizes are given selectively: once, few, many, or a class where the clone is expanded.

J: TRBJ1-1
size: -
D: TRBD1
V: TRBV6-6
CDR3: CASSYPQGANTEAFF
DNA: TGTGCCAGCAGTTACCCCCAGGGGGCGAACACTGAAGCTTTCTTT

J: TRBJ2-5
size: once
D: TRBD2
V: TRBV7-9
CDR3: CASSLVAGGPVRQETQYF
DNA: TGTGCCAGCAGCTTAGTAGCGGGGGGGCCCGTACGGCAAGAGACCCAGTACTTC

J: TRBJ1-5
size: -
D: -
V: TRBV15
CDR3: CATSRGGSNQPQHF
DNA: TGTGCCACCAGCAGAGGAGGGAGCAATCAGCCCCAGCATTTT

J: TRBJ2-7
size: -
D: -
V: TRBV7-9
CDR3: CASSLLEAHEQYF
DNA: TGTGCCAGCAGCTTATTGGAGGCCCACGAGCAGTACTTC

J: TRBJ2-3
size: -
D: TRBD2
V: TRBV7-3
CDR3: CASSLTGRGDTQYF
DNA: TGTGCCAGCAGCTTAACCGGGAGGGGGGATACGCAGTATTTT

J: TRBJ2-5
size: -
D: -
V: TRBV29-1
CDR3: CSVEDLGRLDVTETQYF
DNA: TGCAGCGTTGAAGATCTAGGAAGACTAGACGTGACAGAGACCCAGTACTTC

J: TRBJ2-7
size: once
D: TRBD1
V: TRBV6-1
CDR3: CASSGDRAYEQYF
DNA: TGTGCCAGCAGTGGTGACAGGGCCTACGAGCAGTACTTC

J: TRBJ1-1
size: -
D: -
V: TRBV29-1
CDR3: CSVVGEMNTEAFF
DNA: TGCAGCGTTGTCGGGGAGATGAACACTGAAGCTTTCTTT

J: TRBJ2-5
size: -
D: -
V: TRBV21-1
CDR3: CASHPGQQETQYF
DNA: TGTGCCAGCCACCCCGGACAGCAAGAGACCCAGTACTTC

J: TRBJ2-7
size: -
D: TRBD2
V: TRBV27
CDR3: CASSTLAGNGYEQYF
DNA: TGTGCCAGCAGTACTCTAGCGGGAAACGGTTACGAGCAGTACTTC

J: TRBJ2-6
size: -
D: -
V: TRBV6-4
CDR3: CASSDSSGSGANVLTF
DNA: TGTGCCAGCAGTGACTCCTCCGGGTCTGGGGCCAACGTCCTGACTTTC

J: TRBJ2-5
size: few
D: TRBD2
V: TRBV6-1
CDR3: CASSLEAGGQETQYF
DNA: TGTGCCAGCAGTTTGGAGGCGGGAGGGCAAGAGACCCAGTACTTC

J: TRBJ2-6
size: -
D: TRBD2
V: TRBV5-4
CDR3: CASSPSGGAAGANVLTF
DNA: TGTGCCAGCAGCCCAAGCGGGGGGGCCGCTGGGGCCAACGTCCTGACTTTC

J: TRBJ2-3
size: -
D: -
V: TRBV7-9
CDR3: CASSPPGADTQYF
DNA: TGTGCCAGCAGCCCCCCGGGGGCAGATACGCAGTATTTT

J: TRBJ2-2
size: -
D: -
V: TRBV6-4
CDR3: CASSPTGDTGELFF
DNA: TGTGCCAGCAGTCCTACGGGGGACACCGGGGAGCTGTTTTTT

J: TRBJ1-2
size: -
D: -
V: TRBV4-1
CDR3: CASSQEVGADGYTF
DNA: TGCGCCAGCAGCCAAGAAGTGGGGGCGGATGGCTACACCTTC

J: TRBJ1-2
size: few
D: -
V: TRBV7-9
CDR3: CASSFGGGYGYTF
DNA: TGTGCCAGCAGCTTCGGGGGAGGCTATGGCTACACCTTC

J: TRBJ2-2
size: once
D: TRBD2
V: TRBV13
CDR3: CASSLGQLAVGRRGTGELFF
DNA: TGTGCCAGCAGCTTAGGCCAGCTAGCGGTAGGACGGCGGGGCACCGGGGAGCTGTTTTTT

J: TRBJ2-1
size: -
D: TRBD1
V: TRBV7-2
CDR3: CASSLRRGGQILYEQFF
DNA: TGTGCCAGCAGCTTAAGGCGAGGGGGACAGATCTTGTATGAGCAGTTCTTC

J: TRBJ2-7
size: -
D: -
V: TRBV6-1
CDR3: CASSPQRLNEQYF
DNA: TGTGCCAGCAGTCCCCAGCGGCTTAACGAGCAGTACTTC

J: TRBJ1-6
size: -
D: -
V: TRBV27
CDR3: CASSSFDSPLHF
DNA: TGTGCCAGCAGTTCCTTCGATTCACCCCTCCACTTT

J: TRBJ1-3
size: -
D: -
V: TRBV7-8
CDR3: CASSLGTSGNTIYF
DNA: TGTGCCAGCAGCTTAGGGACAAGCGGAAACACCATATATTTT

J: TRBJ2-1
size: -
D: -
V: TRBV14
CDR3: CASSDEVSMPYNEQFF
DNA: TGTGCCAGCAGCGATGAGGTAAGTATGCCCTACAATGAGCAGTTCTTC

J: TRBJ1-2
size: -
D: -
V: TRBV10-3
CDR3: CAISEPGTKNYGYTF
DNA: TGTGCCATCAGTGAGCCTGGGACTAAGAACTATGGCTACACCTTC

J: TRBJ2-7
size: -
D: -
V: TRBV11-2
CDR3: CASSLGTLTYEQYF
DNA: TGTGCCAGCAGCTTAGGAACTCTCACCTACGAGCAGTACTTC

J: TRBJ1-4
size: -
D: -
V: TRBV5-6
CDR3: CASSLWPREKLFF
DNA: TGTGCCAGCAGCTTGTGGCCGCGGGAAAAACTGTTTTTT

J: TRBJ2-3
size: -
D: -
V: TRBV28
CDR3: CASSLLEEAGTEDTQYF
DNA: TGTGCCAGCAGTTTACTCGAAGAGGCGGGAACGGAAGATACGCAGTATTTT

J: TRBJ2-5
size: once
D: TRBD2
V: TRBV7-2
CDR3: CASSGTGTSRQETQYF
DNA: TGTGCCAGCAGCGGGACCGGGACTAGCCGTCAAGAGACCCAGTACTTC

J: TRBJ2-1
size: -
D: -
V: TRBV15
CDR3: CATSRDGFLAGDEQFF
DNA: TGTGCCACCAGCAGAGATGGGTTTCTAGCAGGTGATGAGCAGTTCTTC

J: TRBJ2-6
size: few
D: -
V: TRBV6-4
CDR3: CASSADSSGANVLTF
DNA: TGTGCCAGCAGTGCAGACAGCTCTGGGGCCAACGTCCTGACTTTC

J: TRBJ2-7
size: -
D: -
V: TRBV30
CDR3: CAWGKEQRPYEQYF
DNA: TGTGCCTGGGGGAAGGAGCAGCGGCCTTACGAGCAGTACTTC

J: TRBJ2-7
size: -
D: TRBD2
V: TRBV5-5
CDR3: CASSLAGAKGNEQYF
DNA: TGTGCCAGCAGCCTAGCGGGGGCGAAGGGGAACGAGCAGTACTTC

J: TRBJ2-3
size: -
D: TRBD2
V: TRBV9
CDR3: CASSPSSGGTDTQYF
DNA: TGTGCCAGCAGCCCAAGTAGCGGGGGCACAGATACGCAGTATTTT

J: TRBJ2-1
size: -
D: -
V: TRBV25-1
CDR3: CASSESNRDEQFF
DNA: TGTGCCAGCAGTGAATCAAACCGGGATGAGCAGTTCTTC

J: TRBJ2-1
size: -
D: TRBD2
V: TRBV28
CDR3: CASSQGLAGTGEQFF
DNA: TGTGCCAGCAGTCAGGGGCTAGCGGGAACCGGGGAGCAGTTCTTC

J: TRBJ2-3
size: -
D: TRBD2
V: TRBV27
CDR3: CASSLIAGYTDTQYF
DNA: TGTGCCAGCAGTCTTATAGCGGGGTACACAGATACGCAGTATTTT

J: TRBJ1-5
size: -
D: -
V: TRBV28
CDR3: CAEGDAGNQPQHF
DNA: TGTGCTGAGGGGGACGCTGGCAATCAGCCCCAGCATTTT

J: TRBJ1-5
size: -
D: -
V: TRBV7-9
CDR3: CASSPGMSNQPQHF
DNA: TGTGCCAGCAGCCCGGGGATGAGCAATCAGCCCCAGCATTTT

J: TRBJ2-1
size: few
D: TRBD2
V: TRBV6-4
CDR3: CASSEETSGGNEQFF
DNA: TGTGCCAGCAGTGAAGAGACTAGCGGGGGCAATGAGCAGTTCTTC

J: TRBJ2-5
size: -
D: -
V: TRBV4-3
CDR3: CASSQDPEETQYF
DNA: TGCGCCAGCAGCCAAGATCCGGAGGAGACCCAGTACTTC

J: TRBJ2-7
size: few
D: -
V: TRBV6-5
CDR3: CATFSTGFPYEQYF
DNA: TGTGCCACTTTCAGCACAGGGTTCCCCTACGAGCAGTACTTC

J: TRBJ2-3
size: -
D: -
V: TRBV5-4
CDR3: CASSFFKGNTDTQYF
DNA: TGTGCCAGCAGCTTCTTTAAGGGGAACACAGATACGCAGTATTTT

J: TRBJ2-1
size: once
D: -
V: TRBV5-8
CDR3: CASSQTRRVDEQFF
DNA: TGTGCCAGCAGCCAAACGAGAAGAGTTGATGAGCAGTTCTTC

J: TRBJ2-5
size: -
D: TRBD2
V: TRBV5-4
CDR3: CATEGLAEETQYF
DNA: TGTGCCACCGAGGGACTAGCGGAAGAGACCCAGTACTTC

J: TRBJ2-7
size: -
D: TRBD2
V: TRBV4-2
CDR3: CASSQDRMGEAGGNYEQYF
DNA: TGTGCCAGCAGCCAAGATCGAATGGGGGAAGCGGGGGGCAACTACGAGCAGTACTTC

J: TRBJ2-7
size: -
D: -
V: TRBV25-1
CDR3: CASGESYEQYF
DNA: TGTGCCTCAGGGGAATCCTACGAGCAGTACTTC

J: TRBJ2-6
size: -
D: -
V: TRBV7-2
CDR3: CASSLFTPGANVLTF
DNA: TGTGCCAGCAGCTTATTCACACCAGGGGCCAACGTCCTGACTTTC

J: TRBJ1-2
size: once
D: TRBD1
V: TRBV27
CDR3: CASSSSPSRGRYGYTF
DNA: TGTGCCAGCAGTTCCTCCCCAAGTAGGGGGCGGTATGGCTACACCTTC